Listed here are 13 T cell receptor beta chains from one sample, sequenced in a study of blood T cells in healthy people across ages. Primed by a sample-barcoded 5' primer and a J-beta primer mix, a second PCR proceeded for about 7 to 11 cycles. Each CDR3 protein gets one entry after TCRdb re-called the 5' RACE reads with MiXCR. Here the sample spans 1.5 million to 2 million distinct CDR3 sequences, approximately 39% being singletons. The sequenced sample consisted of blood. The receptors were sampled from a human donor in good health.

V is TRBV20-1 and J is TRBJ2-4, with D perhaps matching TRBD2 (6 bases). Trimming shortened V by 0 bases and J by 0 bases, and 12 bases separated the two germline ends. The CDR3 covers 16 residues. Germline assignment: CDR1 DFQATT and CDR2 SNEGSKA (reference sequence). The CDR3 bases are TGCAGTGCTAGAGATGCCCGGGGGACAGCCAAAAACATTCAGTACTTC. Amino acid sequence: CSARDARGTAKNIQYF.

CDR3 loop: CASGRVVEAFF. The CDR3 nucleotides are TGTGCCAGCGGACGGGTGGTTGAAGCTTTCTTT. This rearrangement joins TRBV27 to TRBJ1-1; D unresolved. Germline values: CDR1 MNHEY, CDR2 SMNVEV (reference sequence). V was clipped by 8 bases and J by 7 bases, with 11 bases between them. The CDR3 length is 11 residues.

About this clonotype itself: One end of the junction varies from germline; a read error may be responsible. The chain joins TRBV7-2 to TRBJ1-2; D is unclear. The CDR3 runs to 14 residues. Germline CDR1 and CDR2: SGHTA and FQGNSA. Here the CDR3 reads CANSLDSRPYGYTF. CDR3 DNA sequence: TGTGCCAACAGCTTAGATAGTAGACCTTATGGCTACACCTTC.

Only a few counts were recorded for this clonotype. The chain is built from TRBV4-2 and TRBJ2-1; possibly TRBD2 for D (5 bases). The CDR3 runs to 16 residues. The ends were cut back, 1 base at V and 0 bases at J, with 10 bases in the middle. The germline V gene encodes CDR1 LGHNA and CDR2 YNFKEQ. The CDR3 coding sequence is TGTGCCAGCAGCCAAGGAGTGGGGAGCTCCTACAATGAGCAGTTCTTC. Encoded protein: CASSQGVGSSYNEQFF.

This clonotype has a handful of counts. The CDR3 protein is CASKYVGVPGGEQYF. The DNA of the CDR3 is TGTGCCAGCAAATATGTTGGGGTTCCAGGGGGCGAGCAGTACTTC. V is TRBV21-1 and J is TRBJ2-7; the listed D gene, TRBD1, was not tested against the DNA. TRBV21-1 is tagged as a pseudogene. The CDR3 spans 15 residues.

This clonotype showed up just a few times. The chain is built from TRBV29-1 and TRBJ2-4; the match to TRBD1 covers 8 bases. Germline assignment: CDR1 SQVTM and CDR2 ANQGSEA. There are 12 residues in the CDR3. The V and J ends lost 5 bases and 13 bases, in that order; junction bases with no gene match: 10. The CDR3 nucleotides read TGCAGCGTTTGGGACAGGTTGAAAGACCAGTACTTC. This translates into CSVWDRLKDQYF.

The chain joins TRBV2 to TRBJ2-5; D unclear. V shed 7 bases and J shed 2 bases, with 5 bases lying between them. Germline V CDR1 and CDR2: SNHLY, FYNNEI. The CDR3 length is 11 residues. CDR3 in amino acids: CASKTQETQYF. The CDR3 coding sequence is TGTGCCAGCAAGACACAAGAGACCCAGTACTTC.

The chain uses TRBV29-1 and TRBJ1-2; D remains unclear. Trimming stripped 5 bases from V and 1 base from J, with 17 bases between. The CDR3 has 15 residues. Germline V CDR1 and CDR2: SQVTM, ANQGSEA. The chain's CDR3 is CSVKREDLLNYGYTF. The CDR3 coding sequence is TGCAGCGTTAAAAGGGAGGACCTACTTAACTATGGCTACACCTTC.

This rearrangement joins TRBV12-3 or TRBV12-4 to TRBJ1-1; TRBD1 matches 9 bases. Trimming removed 5 bases from V and 5 bases from J; junction bases left unmatched: 6. CDR3 length: 14 residues. The CDR3 nucleotides are TGTGCCAGCAGTCCAGTGGGACAGGGAACTGAAGCTTTCTTT. This encodes CASSPVGQGTEAFF.

Of note for this clonotype: One end of the junction fails to match germline, which may point to a read error. The rearrangement links TRBV7-9 to TRBJ2-1, with 8 bases identical to TRBD1. The germline V gene encodes CDR1 SEHNR and CDR2 FQNEAQ (reference sequence). CDR3 size: 16 residues. CDR3: CTSSSRDRWPANEQFF. The CDR3, as DNA: TGTACCAGCAGCTCCAGGGACAGGTGGCCAGCCAATGAGCAGTTCTTC.

The sample holds a few counts of this clonotype. The chain employs TRBV9 and TRBJ2-7; D is unclear. V was clipped by 3 bases and J by 3 bases, with 16 bases between them. The V gene's germline CDR1 is SGDLS and CDR2 YYNGEE. The CDR3 consists of 15 residues. The CDR3 spells CASSALGQPIYEQYF. CDR3 coding DNA: TGTGCCAGCAGCGCCCTCGGCCAACCCATCTACGAGCAGTACTTC.

The J gene is TRBJ2-1, the V gene TRBV29-1, with D possibly TRBD2 on 6 matching bases. CDR1 and CDR2 from the germline V gene are SQVTM and ANQGSEA. The CDR3 extends over 15 amino acids. V was clipped by 2 bases and J by 6 bases, with 17 bases between them. CDR3 loop: CSVETMASVGNEQFF. In DNA form, the CDR3 reads TGCAGCGTTGAAACAATGGCTAGCGTGGGCAATGAGCAGTTCTTC.

The chain couples TRBV29-1 to TRBJ2-5; 11 bases fit TRBD2. Germline V lookup: CDR1 SQVTM, CDR2 ANQGSEA. Unmatched junction bases numbered 9, after V lost 7 bases and J lost 2 bases. CDR3 length equals 15 residues. CDR3 DNA sequence: TGCAGCGCCCCTCCTAGCGGGGGGCTACAAGAGACCCAGTACTTC. Protein sequence: CSAPPSGGLQETQYF.